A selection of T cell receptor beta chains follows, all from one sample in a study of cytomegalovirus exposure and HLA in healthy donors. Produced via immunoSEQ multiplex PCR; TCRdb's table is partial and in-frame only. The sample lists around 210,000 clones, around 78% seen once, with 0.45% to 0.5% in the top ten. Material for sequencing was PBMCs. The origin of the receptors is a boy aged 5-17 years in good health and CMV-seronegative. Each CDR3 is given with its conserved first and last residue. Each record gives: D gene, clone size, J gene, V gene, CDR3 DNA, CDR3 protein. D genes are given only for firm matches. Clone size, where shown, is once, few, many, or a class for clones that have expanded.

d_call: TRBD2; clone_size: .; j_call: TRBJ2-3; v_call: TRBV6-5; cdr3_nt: TGTGCCAGCAGTCGGGACTACCCCACAGATACGCAGTATTTT; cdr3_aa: CASSRDYPTDTQYF
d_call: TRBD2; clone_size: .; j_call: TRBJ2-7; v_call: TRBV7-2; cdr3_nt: TGTGCCAGCAGTCGTTTAATGCCGGGACTAGCGGGCTACGAGCAGTACTTC; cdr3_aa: CASSRLMPGLAGYEQYF
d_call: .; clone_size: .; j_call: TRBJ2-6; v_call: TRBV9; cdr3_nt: TGTGCCAGCAGCCCCCGTGGGCCCCATATCTCTGGGGCCAACGTCCTGACTTTC; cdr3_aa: CASSPRGPHISGANVLTF
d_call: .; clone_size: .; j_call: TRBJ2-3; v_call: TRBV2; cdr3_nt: TGTGCCAGCAGTGCGGGGGTTAGCACAGATACGCAGTATTTT; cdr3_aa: CASSAGVSTDTQYF
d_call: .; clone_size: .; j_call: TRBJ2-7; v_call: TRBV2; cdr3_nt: TGTGCCAGTGGGGAGGCAGAGCAGTACTTC; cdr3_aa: CASGEAEQYF
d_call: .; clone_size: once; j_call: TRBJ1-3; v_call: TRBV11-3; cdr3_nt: TGTGCCAGCAGCTTCGGACGAACGGGGGACACCATATATTTT; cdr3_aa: CASSFGRTGDTIYF
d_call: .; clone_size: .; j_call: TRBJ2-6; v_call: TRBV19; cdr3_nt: TGTGCCAGTAGTATAGACCAGGGAACTGGGGCCAACGTCCTGACTTTC; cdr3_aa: CASSIDQGTGANVLTF
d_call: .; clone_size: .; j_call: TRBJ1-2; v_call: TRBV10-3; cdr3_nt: TGTGCCATCAGTCTCTCTCAGGGAATTGATAACTATGGCTACACCTTC; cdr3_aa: CAISLSQGIDNYGYTF
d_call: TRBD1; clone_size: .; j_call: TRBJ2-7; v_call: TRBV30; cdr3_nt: TGTGCCTGGAGTAAAGACAGGGGTTCAAACGAGCAGTACTTC; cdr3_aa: CAWSKDRGSNEQYF
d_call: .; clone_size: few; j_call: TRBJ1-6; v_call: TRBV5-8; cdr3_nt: TGTGCCAGCAGCCCCAGGTTTGGAACGGCCCTCCACTTT; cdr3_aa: CASSPRFGTALHF
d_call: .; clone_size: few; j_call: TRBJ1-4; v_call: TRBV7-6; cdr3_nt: TGTGCCAGCGGCAGATGGAATGAAAAACTGTTTTTT; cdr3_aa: CASGRWNEKLFF
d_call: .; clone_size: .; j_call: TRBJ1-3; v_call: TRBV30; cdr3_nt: TGTGCCTGGAGTGTATACTCTGGAAACACCATATATTTT; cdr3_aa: CAWSVYSGNTIYF
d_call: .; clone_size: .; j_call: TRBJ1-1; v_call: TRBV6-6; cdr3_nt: TGTGCCAGCAGTTACGCACCCGACAGAAACACTGAAGCTTTCTTT; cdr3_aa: CASSYAPDRNTEAFF
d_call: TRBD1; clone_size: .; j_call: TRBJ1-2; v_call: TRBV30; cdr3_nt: TGTGCCTGGAGAGGACAGGGGGACTATGGCTACACCTTC; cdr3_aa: CAWRGQGDYGYTF
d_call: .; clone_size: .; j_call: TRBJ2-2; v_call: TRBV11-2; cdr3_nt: TGTGCCAGCAGCTCCCTTCGGGGGAACGGGGAGCTGTTTTTT; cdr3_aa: CASSSLRGNGELFF
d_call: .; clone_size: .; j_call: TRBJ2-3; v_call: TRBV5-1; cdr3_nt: TGCGCCAGCAGCGGTTCTACTAGCACAGATACGCAGTATTTT; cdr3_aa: CASSGSTSTDTQYF
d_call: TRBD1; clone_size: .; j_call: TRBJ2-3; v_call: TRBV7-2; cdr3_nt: TGTGCCAGCAGCCCTAACCGCTACAGGGGTGGCACAGATACGCAGTATTTT; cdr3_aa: CASSPNRYRGGTDTQYF
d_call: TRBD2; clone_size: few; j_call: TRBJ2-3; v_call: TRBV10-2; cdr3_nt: TGCGCCAGCTCCGAGGGGACTAGTTTCGATACGCAGTATTTT; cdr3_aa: CASSEGTSFDTQYF
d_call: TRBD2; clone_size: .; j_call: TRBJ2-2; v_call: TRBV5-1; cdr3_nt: TGCGCCAGCAGCTTCCGTCCTAGCGGGAGTGGAATAAACACCGGGGAGCTGTTTTTT; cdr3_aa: CASSFRPSGSGINTGELFF
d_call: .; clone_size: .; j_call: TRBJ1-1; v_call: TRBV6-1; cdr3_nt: TGTGCCAGCAGTGAATATCCCCAGGGGCCGACCACCACTGATGAAGCTTTCTTT; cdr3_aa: CASSEYPQGPTTTDEAFF
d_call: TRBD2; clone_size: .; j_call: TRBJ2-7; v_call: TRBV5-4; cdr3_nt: TGTGCCAGCAGCTTGGAGGGCGGGGGGGGCAACGAGCAGTACTTC; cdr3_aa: CASSLEGGGGNEQYF
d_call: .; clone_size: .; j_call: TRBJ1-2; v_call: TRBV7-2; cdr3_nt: TGTGCCAGCAGCCCGTCGACAGGAAACTATGGCTACACCTTC; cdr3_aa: CASSPSTGNYGYTF
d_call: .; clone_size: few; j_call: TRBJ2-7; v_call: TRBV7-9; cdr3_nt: TGTGCCAGCAGCACGGGAGCATCTATCTACGAGCAGTACTTC; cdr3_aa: CASSTGASIYEQYF
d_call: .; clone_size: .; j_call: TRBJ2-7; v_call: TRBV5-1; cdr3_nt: TGCGCCAGCAGCTTGCTGAGGGATACCTACGAGCAGTACTTC; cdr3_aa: CASSLLRDTYEQYF
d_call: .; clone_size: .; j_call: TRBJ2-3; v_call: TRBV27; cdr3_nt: TGTGCCAGCAGTCCCCGACCGACAGCTACTAGCACAGATACGCAGTATTTT; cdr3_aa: CASSPRPTATSTDTQYF
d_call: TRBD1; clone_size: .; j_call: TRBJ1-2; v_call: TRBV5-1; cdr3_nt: TGCGCCAGCAGCTCTTATTCCGGGACAGGCTCAGCTAACTATGGCTACACCTTC; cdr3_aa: CASSSYSGTGSANYGYTF
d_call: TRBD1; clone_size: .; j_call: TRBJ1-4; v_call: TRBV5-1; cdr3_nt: TGCGCCAGCAGCTTGGGAATACAGGGGGGGGCTCCCATAAAACTGTTTTTT; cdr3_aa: CASSLGIQGGAPIKLFF
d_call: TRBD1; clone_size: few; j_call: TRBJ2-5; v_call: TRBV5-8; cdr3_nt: TGTGCCGGAACCGCCGGGACAGGGGGCGTTTGGGTGACCCAGTACTTC; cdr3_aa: CAGTAGTGGVWVTQYF
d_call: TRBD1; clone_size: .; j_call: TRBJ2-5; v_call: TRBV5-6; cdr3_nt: TGTGCCAGCAGCTTGCAGAGGACAGGCATAGAGACCCAGTACTTC; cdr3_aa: CASSLQRTGIETQYF
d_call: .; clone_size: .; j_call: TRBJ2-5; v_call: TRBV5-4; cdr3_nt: TGTGCCAGCAGCTCCCGGGACATCGTGTACCAAGAGACCCAGTACTTC; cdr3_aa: CASSSRDIVYQETQYF
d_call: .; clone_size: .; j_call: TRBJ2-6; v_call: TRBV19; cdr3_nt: TGTGCCAGGACAGATTTATCCTCTGGGGCCAACGTCCTGACTTTC; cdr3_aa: CARTDLSSGANVLTF
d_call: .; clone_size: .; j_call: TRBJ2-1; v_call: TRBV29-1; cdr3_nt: TGCAGCGTTGTAGAACCAGGGAAAAGTTCCTACAATGAGCAGTTCTTC; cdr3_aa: CSVVEPGKSSYNEQFF
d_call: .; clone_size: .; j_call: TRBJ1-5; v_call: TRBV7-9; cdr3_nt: TGTGCCAGCAGCCGCGAAGGGGGTCAGCCCCAGCATTTT; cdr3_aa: CASSREGGQPQHF
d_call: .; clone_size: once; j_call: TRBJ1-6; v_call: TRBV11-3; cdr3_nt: TGTGCCAGCAGCTTACAGTACCGTAATTCACCCCTCCACTTT; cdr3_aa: CASSLQYRNSPLHF
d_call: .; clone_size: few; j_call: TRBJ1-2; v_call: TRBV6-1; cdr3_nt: TGTGCCAGCAGTGAGCAGGAAATATGTGGCTACACCTTC; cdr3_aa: CASSEQEICGYTF
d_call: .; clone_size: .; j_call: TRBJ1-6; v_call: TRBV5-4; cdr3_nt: TGTGCCAGCAGCTTAGGCAGCCGCGGACCCCTCCACTTT; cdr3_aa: CASSLGSRGPLHF
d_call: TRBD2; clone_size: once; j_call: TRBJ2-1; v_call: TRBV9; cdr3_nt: TGTGCCAGCAGCGTATGGCCTAGCGGGGGGGGTTACAATGAGCAGTTCTTC; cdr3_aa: CASSVWPSGGGYNEQFF
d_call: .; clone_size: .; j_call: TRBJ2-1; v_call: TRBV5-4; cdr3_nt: TGTGCCAGCAGCTTGCCGTCTAGCTCCAACAATGAGCAGTTCTTC; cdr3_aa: CASSLPSSSNNEQFF
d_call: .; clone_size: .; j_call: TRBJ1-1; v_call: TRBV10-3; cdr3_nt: TGTGCCATCAGTGGGAAGGGGCTAGACTCTGAAGCTTTCTTT; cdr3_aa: CAISGKGLDSEAFF
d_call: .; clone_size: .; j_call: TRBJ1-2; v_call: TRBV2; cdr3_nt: TGTGCCAGCAGTGAGAGTATGGGCCTTAACTATGGCTACACCTTC; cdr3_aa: CASSESMGLNYGYTF
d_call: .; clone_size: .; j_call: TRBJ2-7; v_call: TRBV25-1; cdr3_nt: TGTGCCAGCATCGACTCTGTATCCTACGAGCAGTACTTC; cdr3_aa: CASIDSVSYEQYF
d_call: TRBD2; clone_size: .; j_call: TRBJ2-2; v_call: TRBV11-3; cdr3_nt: TGTGCCAGCAGCCCCCCCCGGGGTAGCGGGGTTGCCGGGGAGCTGTTTTTT; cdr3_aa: CASSPPRGSGVAGELFF
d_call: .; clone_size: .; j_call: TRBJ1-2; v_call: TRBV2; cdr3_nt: TGTGCCAGCAGTGGGTGGGGCGGCTACACCTTC; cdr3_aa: CASSGWGGYTF
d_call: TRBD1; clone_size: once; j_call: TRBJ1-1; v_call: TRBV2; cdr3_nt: TGTGCCAGCAGTTTTCCTCCCGGGACAGGGAACACTGAAGCTTTCTTT; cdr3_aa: CASSFPPGTGNTEAFF
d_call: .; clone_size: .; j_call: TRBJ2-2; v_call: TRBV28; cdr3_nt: TGTGCCAGCAGTTTAGGGTCGGTTGCGGGTCGACCCCACACCGGGGAGCTGTTTTTT; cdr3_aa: CASSLGSVAGRPHTGELFF
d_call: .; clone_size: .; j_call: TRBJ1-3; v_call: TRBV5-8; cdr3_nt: TGTGCCAGCAGCTTGGCGGCAGGAGGCTCTGGAAACACCATATATTTT; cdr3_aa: CASSLAAGGSGNTIYF
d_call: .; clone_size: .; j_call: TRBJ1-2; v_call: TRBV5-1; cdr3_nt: TGCGCCAGCAGCTTGGTAACCCCCCCGCTTTTGGGAGGGTCTAGGGTTCTCAACTATGGCTACACCTTC; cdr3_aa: CASSLVTPPLLGGSRVLNYGYTF
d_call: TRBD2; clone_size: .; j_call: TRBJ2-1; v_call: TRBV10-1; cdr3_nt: TGCGCCAGCAGTGAGTCAGAGCGGGAACGGACATTCTTC; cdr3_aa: CASSESERERTFF
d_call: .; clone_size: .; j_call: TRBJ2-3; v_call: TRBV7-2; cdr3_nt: TGTGCCAGCAGCCTACTAGCAGGACACACAGATACGCAGTATTTT; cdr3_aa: CASSLLAGHTDTQYF
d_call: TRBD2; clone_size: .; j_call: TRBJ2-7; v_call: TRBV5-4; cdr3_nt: TGTGCCAGCAGCGTACTAGCGGGGGGATCCTACGAGCAGTACTTC; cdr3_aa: CASSVLAGGSYEQYF
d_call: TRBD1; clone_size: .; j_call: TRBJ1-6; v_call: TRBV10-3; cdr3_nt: TGTGCCATCAGAACCGACGCGATGGACAGGGAGGACTCACCCCTCCACTTT; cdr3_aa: CAIRTDAMDREDSPLHF
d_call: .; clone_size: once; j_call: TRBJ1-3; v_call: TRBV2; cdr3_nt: TGTGCCAGCAGTGAAGCTCTATTATCTGGAAACACCATATATTTT; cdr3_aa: CASSEALLSGNTIYF
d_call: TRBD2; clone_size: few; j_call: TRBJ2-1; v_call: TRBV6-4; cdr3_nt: TGTGCCAGCAGTGTACTGGCTAGCGGTTACAATGAGCAGTTCTTC; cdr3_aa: CASSVLASGYNEQFF
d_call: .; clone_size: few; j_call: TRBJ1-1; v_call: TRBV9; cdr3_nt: TGTGCCAGCAACCGGATCGAGGAGGAAGCTTTCTTT; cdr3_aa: CASNRIEEEAFF
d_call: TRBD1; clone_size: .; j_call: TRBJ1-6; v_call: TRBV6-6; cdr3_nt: TGTGCCAGCACTCCCGGGACAGGGCATGCACACTCACCCCTCCACTTT; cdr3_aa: CASTPGTGHAHSPLHF